Listed below are T cell receptor beta chains from one sample, sequenced in a study of radiotherapy plus CTLA-4 blockade in lung cancer. Repertoires were generated with immunoSEQ multiplex PCR, while TCRdb's copy carries only in-frame clones and drops some. Counted here are roughly 45,000 clones, roughly 65% occurring once; the ten biggest clones make up about a fifth. Sequencing was performed on peripheral blood, taken from a patient treated with radiotherapy plus ipilimumab. The receptors derive from a human donor with non-small cell lung cancer who had a partial response to radiotherapy plus ipilimumab. The CDR3 runs from the conserved cysteine through the conserved F or W. D genes are given only for firm matches. Rows give clone size only sometimes, using once, few, many, or a class for an expanded clone.

17	TRBV5-1	NA	TRBJ2-7	TRBD1	TGCGCCAGCAGCTTGCGTAGGGGGACAGGGGGTTCGTACGAGCAGTACTTC	CASSLRRGTGGSYEQYF
18	TRBV4-2	NA	TRBJ2-5	TRBD2	TGTGCCAGCAGCCGTTTATCGGCTAGCGGGGGAGATCAAGAGACCCAGTACTTC	CASSRLSASGGDQETQYF
13	TRBV4-3	NA	TRBJ1-1	TRBD1	TGCGCCAGCAGCCAAGTCGACAGGGGGAGAGCTTTCTTT	CASSQVDRGRAFF
15	TRBV15	NA	TRBJ1-5	TRBD1	TGTGCCACCAGCACTTCGCAGGGGGGCAATCAGCCCCAGCATTTT	CATSTSQGGNQPQHF
13	TRBV27	NA	TRBJ1-5	NA	TGTGCCAGCGGGTTGGAGGAAGGTCAGCCCCAGCATTTT	CASGLEEGQPQHF
18	TRBV15	NA	TRBJ2-6	TRBD1	TGTGCCACCAGCAGAGGGGGACAGGTTTTGTCTGGGGCCAACGTCCTGACTTTC	CATSRGGQVLSGANVLTF
15	TRBV30	NA	TRBJ2-2	TRBD2	TGTGCCTGGAGTGAGGGGACTATTAACACCGGGGAGCTGTTTTTT	CAWSEGTINTGELFF
16	TRBV6-4	NA	TRBJ1-2	TRBD1	TGTGCCAGCAGCCCGGGACAGGGAGTAGGCGCCTATGGCTACACCTTC	CASSPGQGVGAYGYTF
15	TRBV27	few	TRBJ2-1	TRBD2	TGTGCCAGCTATCCACTAGCGGGACTTTACAATGAGCAGTTCTTC	CASYPLAGLYNEQFF
14	TRBV10-3	NA	TRBJ1-1	TRBD1	TGTGCCACCTTGGGACAGGGATTGAACACTGAAGCTTTCTTT	CATLGQGLNTEAFF
16	TRBV4-1	NA	TRBJ2-3	TRBD2	TGCGCCAGCAGCCAAGTGGCTAGCGGTCTCACAGATACGCAGTATTTT	CASSQVASGLTDTQYF
15	TRBV9	NA	TRBJ1-2	NA	TGTGCCAGCAGCGTAGGAGTAGGGGGGGTGGGAGGCTACACCTTC	CASSVGVGGVGGYTF
15	TRBV5-8	few	TRBJ1-6	TRBD1	TGTGCCAGCAGCCTCGGGACAGGGCTTAATTCACCCCTCCACTTT	CASSLGTGLNSPLHF
15	TRBV6-5	NA	TRBJ2-7	TRBD2	TGTGCCAGCAGAAATGGACTAGCGGCCTCCTACGAGCAGTACTTC	CASRNGLAASYEQYF
17	TRBV18	NA	TRBJ1-2	TRBD1	TGTGCCAGCTCGCATTCACGGGACAGGGTACCAAACTATGGCTACACCTTC	CASSHSRDRVPNYGYTF
15	TRBV2	NA	TRBJ2-4	NA	TGTGCCAGCAGGGTAGACTGGTTAGCCAAAAACATTCAGTACTTC	CASRVDWLAKNIQYF
16	TRBV4-1	few	TRBJ1-2	NA	TGCGCCAGCAGTGAAGAGCAAAAACTTCTAACCTATGGCTACACCTTC	CASSEEQKLLTYGYTF
20	TRBV7-6	NA	TRBJ2-1	TRBD2	TGTGCCAGCAGCTTAGAAGCCGGCGGGGGGCGACCGAGCTCCTACAATGAGCAGTTCTTC	CASSLEAGGGRPSSYNEQFF
16	TRBV25-1	NA	TRBJ2-5	TRBD1	TGTGCCAGCAGTGAATTGAAAACAGGGGGCGGGGAGACCCAGTACTTC	CASSELKTGGGETQYF
13	TRBV6-6	NA	TRBJ2-2	NA	TGTGCCAGCCCCACTAGTGACACCGGGGAGCTGTTTTTT	CASPTSDTGELFF
12	TRBV19	medium-sized	TRBJ1-2	NA	TGTGCCAGTACGGGACTCATGTGGGGCTACACCTTC	CASTGLMWGYTF
13	TRBV15	NA	TRBJ1-1	NA	TGTGCCACCAGCTTCGGGGAGTCAACTGAAGCTTTCTTT	CATSFGESTEAFF
14	TRBV18	NA	TRBJ1-5	NA	TGTGCCAGCTCACCAGACCGGGGGAATCAGCCCCAGCATTTT	CASSPDRGNQPQHF